This T cell receptor beta chain comes out of a study of T cell responses to AZD1222 COVID-19 vaccine. General study points: Receipt of two AZD1222 doses was followed by a rise in Spike-specific TCR breadth and depth. Researchers took repertoire samples only after the peak T cell response had come. Across the whole spike, CD4 TCRs peaked at regions 160-218 and 743-854.

The V and J ends lost 3 bases and 4 bases respectively, with 9 bases between them. CDR1 MNHEY and CDR2 SMNVEV come from the germline V gene (reference sequence). This CDR3 is built from 14 residues. Concerning this clone: The target antigen is unknown.

TCRdb's copy holds only in-frame clones and misses some; the assay was immunoSEQ multiplex PCR. Here the sample spans over 150,000 clones, around 85% being singletons. The rearrangement uses TRBV27 and TRBJ2-2; D gene ambiguous. This clonotype originated in an adult in good health. The source was peripheral blood, collected on day 0 of MenACWY control vaccination. This CDR3 is CASSLRRFTGELFF. In DNA, the CDR3 is TGTGCCAGCAGTTTGCGACGATTCACCGGGGAGCTGTTTTTT.